These 12 T cell receptor beta chains originate from one sample sequenced in a study of Graves' ophthalmopathy and Graves' hyperthyroidism. Transcripts of RNA were the source for amplifying TCR beta CDR3 regions. Second-round multiplex PCR came after first-round RT-PCR with HTBI primers. MiXCR, applied by TCRdb to the multiplex PCR reads, yields one record per CDR3 protein. Of 650,000 to 900,000 distinct CDR3 sequences in the sample, roughly 41% are singletons; the top ten hold less than 55%. Sequencing was performed on peripheral blood. These receptors were collected from an adult man with Graves' ophthalmopathy.

CDR3 sequence: CASKKSSYEQYF. The CDR3 DNA is TGTGCCAGCAAGAAGAGCTCCTACGAGCAGTACTTC. The V and J genes are TRBV12-3 or TRBV12-4 and TRBJ2-7; D remains ambiguous. Trimming took off 7 bases at V and 0 bases at J, with 7 bases between the two ends. The CDR3 is 12 residues long.

This clonotype was recorded many times. The chain joins TRBV11-2 to TRBJ1-1; D is ambiguous. The CDR3 totals 13 residues. The germline V gene has CDR1 SGHAT and CDR2 FQNNGV. V was cut by 7 bases and J by 10 bases, with 19 bases left in between. The CDR3 DNA reads as TGTGCCAGCAACACAATAGTCGGGTCTGGAGCTTTCTTT. It specifies CASNTIVGSGAFF.

This clonotype appeared a single time. Sequence at one end of the junction differs from germline and may be a read error. The CDR3 is CASSQDPWTVNTGELFF. In DNA, the CDR3 is TGCGCCAGCAGCCAAGATCCTTGGACGGTGAACACCGGGGAGCTGTTTTTT. V gene TRBV25-1 combines with J gene TRBJ2-2; no clear D gene. The CDR3 runs to 17 residues. Germline V CDR1 and CDR2: MGHDK, SYGVNS.

The V and J genes are TRBV10-3 and TRBJ1-4, with D perhaps TRBD1 (5 bases). Trimming cost V 10 bases and J 0 bases, with 18 bases left between them. The CDR3 is 16 amino acids. Germline V gene sequence: CDR1 ENHRY, CDR2 SYGVKD. The CDR3 region has the DNA TGTGCCAGCACGGGGCGGGTACTTGCAACTAATGAAAAACTGTTTTTT. Amino acids: CASTGRVLATNEKLFF.

This clonotype appeared once. The chain combines TRBV28 with TRBJ1-1; 7 bases are a match to TRBD1. The germline CDR1 and CDR2 sequences are MDHEN and SYDVKM. Trimming removed 8 bases from V and 7 bases from J; junction bases left unmatched: 16. There are 15 residues in the CDR3. The DNA for the CDR3 is TGTGCCAGCCGTTCTGCCGGGACAGCTAGTTTTGAAGCTTTCTTT. Its protein is CASRSAGTASFEAFF.

This clonotype was seen many times. V is TRBV20-1 and J is TRBJ1-2; the D is unclear. The CDR3 sequence is 13 residues long. The V gene's germline CDR1 is DFQATT and CDR2 SNEGSKA (reference sequence). V lost 7 bases, J lost 2 bases, and 14 bases lay in between. The CDR3 nucleotides are TGCAGTGGAACTAGATTAGGGAACTATGGCTACACCTTC. Its translation: CSGTRLGNYGYTF.

The chain combines TRBV24-1 with TRBJ2-3; no clear D gene. CDR1 KGHDR and CDR2 SFDVKD come from the germline V gene. Trimming removed 3 bases from V and 4 bases from J, with 13 bases in between. The CDR3 consists of 15 residues. The CDR3 region has the DNA TGTGCCACCAGTGATCCAAAGGAGCCCTCAGATACGCAGTATTTT. The encoded protein is CATSDPKEPSDTQYF.

In its sample, this clonotype was seen once. The chain has TRBV20-1 and TRBJ1-2, with a tentative D call TRBD1 (5 bases). Trimming stripped 3 bases from V and 7 bases from J, with 12 bases between. This CDR3 is built from 12 residues. Germline CDR1 and CDR2: DFQATT and SNEGSKA (reference sequence). The CDR3 coding sequence is TGCAGTGCTAGTAGGCAGGGTTTTGGCTACACCTTC. Translating gives CSASRQGFGYTF.

Points on this clonotype: A read error may account for a junction end that differs from germline. The chain uses TRBV10-2 and TRBJ1-2; no firm D call. CDR1 and CDR2 (germline): WSHSY, SAAADI. The length of the CDR3 is 15 residues. CDR3 region: CASSRSRRPRYGYTF. In nucleotides, the CDR3 is TGTGCCAGCAGCCGAAGCAGGCGGCCTCGGTATGGCTACACCTTC.

J is TRBJ1-2 and V is TRBV28; maybe TRBD1 (5 bases). This CDR3 spans 11 amino acids. Trimming shortened V by 6 bases and J by 7 bases, and 9 bases separated the two germline ends. Germline V gene data show CDR1 as MDHEN and CDR2 as SYDVKM. The CDR3 DNA sequence: TGTGCCAGCAGCGACAGTTTTGGCTACACCTTC. Residues: CASSDSFGYTF.

This chain links TRBV9 with TRBJ1-2, with TRBD1 matching over 10 bases. J lost 8 bases, V lost 4 bases, and 8 bases had no gene match. This CDR3 has 14 amino acids. CDR1 and CDR2 from the germline V gene are SGDLS and YYNGEE. DNA of the CDR3: TGTGCCAGCAGCTCCGGGACAGGGGTTGAGGGCTACACCTTC. It encodes CASSSGTGVEGYTF.

This clonotype was recorded at least ten times. CDR3 in DNA: TGTGCCACCAACCCGGGGTCGGGCAATCAGCCCCAGCATTTT. Translated, it gives CATNPGSGNQPQHF. The V call is TRBV24-1, the J call TRBJ1-5; unclear D gene. Trimming removed 8 bases at V and 2 bases at J, with 12 bases between. Germline V CDR1 and CDR2: KGHDR, SFDVKD. This CDR3 is built from 14 residues.